The T cell receptor (beta chain) under discussion was sequenced for a study of T-cell reconstitution after alpha-beta-depleted transplantation in children. Points from the study as a whole: The study reportedly traced alpha-beta T cells about two months after transplant to several hundred expanded graft clones.

TCRbeta library construction was performed incorporating unique molecular identifiers. TCRdb passed the PCR reads through MiXCR, listing each CDR3 protein once. The sample contains about 830,000 distinct CDR3 sequences, roughly 15% of which appear only once. The CDR3 extends over 15 amino acids. Germline V gene sequence: CDR1 SGHAT, CDR2 FQNNGV. V lost 0 bases to trimming and J lost 6 bases; unmatched junction nucleotides: 6. This clonotype came up a few times. Its specificity is unknown. This chain uses TRBV11-2 with TRBJ1-2; 8 nucleotides line up with TRBD1. The clonotype comes from a male patient between 10 and 17 years old who had a stem cell transplant for acute lymphoblastic leukemia, so the T cells may come from the graft donor. The sample consisted of PBMCs, mostly from graft donor cells, taken 360 days after TCRalphabeta/CD19-depleted stem cell transplant. CDR3 bases: TGTGCCAGCAGCTTAGATCCAGCAGGGGGCGATGGCTACACCTTC. It encodes CASSLDPAGGDGYTF.